This T cell receptor (beta chain) was captured by sequencing in a study of T-cell reconstitution after alpha-beta-depleted transplantation in children. The study, taken as a whole, reports: In some patients, recipient T cells and intrathymic progenitors surviving conditioning explained high day-60 diversity. T-cell counts and diversity at one year post-transplant came mainly from newly produced T cells. Several hundred expanded graft clones reportedly gave rise to the alpha-beta T cells present about two months after transplant.

Notes on this clonotype: Its antigen remains unidentified.

TCRbeta library construction was performed incorporating unique molecular identifiers. TCRdb reprocessed the PCR reads via MiXCR and lists one record per CDR3 protein. The sample includes 900,000 or so distinct CDR3 sequences, 15% to 20% seen only once; the top ten take under 6%. This sample comprised PBMCs, mostly from graft donor cells, obtained 360 days after TCRalphabeta/CD19-depleted stem cell transplant. This clonotype originated in a male patient between 10 and 17 years old who had a stem cell transplant for acute lymphoblastic leukemia, so the T cells may come from the graft donor.

CDR3 loop: CASSTDRGPVFVGEQYF. CDR3 in DNA: TGTGCCAGCAGTACTGACAGGGGGCCTGTATTTGTCGGCGAGCAGTACTTC. The chain has TRBV6-5 and TRBJ2-7; 10 bases match TRBD1. The germline gives CDR1 MNHEY, CDR2 SVGAGI. With V trimmed by 5 bases and J by 6 bases, 16 bases remained unmatched. The CDR3 consists of 17 residues.